This entry is about one T cell receptor (beta chain). The antigen remains undetermined. Quantitative molecular-barcoded 5'-RACE generated the TCR beta libraries. Each CDR3 protein is one row after TCRdb ran MiXCR on the 5' RACE reads. The data contain around 340,000 distinct CDR3 sequences, roughly 15% of them singletons. These data originate in a study of CD8 T cells in ankylosing spondylitis. General study points: A TCR beta motif made of about 8 highly homologous variants seemed typical of ankylosing spondylitis blood. Previous work reported some of these motif variants in the synovial fluid and blood of reactive arthritis. Clones tied to disease were said to be significantly enriched in matched ankylosing spondylitis synovial fluid.

The CDR3 is 13 amino acids. The V gene's germline CDR1 is DFQATT and CDR2 SNEGSKA (reference sequence). Trimming removed 0 bases at V and 6 bases at J, with 9 bases between. The sequencing input was blood, either unsorted or a sorted T cell fraction (not recorded which). The chain links TRBV20-1 to TRBJ2-1, with a tentative D call TRBD1 (6 bases). This TCR was sampled from a male donor with ankylosing spondylitis or in good health (not recorded which). DNA for the CDR3: TGCAGTGCTAGAGAGGGGGCAGGCAATGAGCAGTTCTTC. Its protein is CSAREGAGNEQFF.